The 14 T cell receptor beta chains presented below share a single source sample, sequenced in a study of cytomegalovirus exposure and HLA in healthy donors. It was with 60 Vbeta and 13 Jbeta primers that the PCR ran. Only in-frame clones appear in the TCRdb table, and some are missing; sequencing was by immunoSEQ multiplex PCR. The sample shows about 80,000 clones, 62% of them seen only once. Sequenced: PBMCs. The receptor source for this set is a male donor in good health and CMV-seropositive.

This clone came up a few times. J is TRBJ1-2 and V is TRBV5-4, with 8 bases lining up with TRBD1. Germline loops: CDR1 SGHNT, CDR2 YYREEE (reference sequence). Losses at the gene ends were 3 bases for V and 6 bases for J; bases not matched to a gene: 16. This CDR3 spans 17 amino acids. The CDR3 sequence is CASSSPPAQGAKDGYTF. The CDR3 DNA sequence: TGTGCCAGCAGCTCCCCTCCCGCCCAGGGGGCGAAGGATGGCTACACCTTC.

Only a few counts were recorded for this clone. The gene calls are TRBV10-3 and TRBJ2-5; D uncertain. With 3 bases removed from V and 3 bases from J, the gap between germline ends came to 5 bases. There are 12 residues in the CDR3. Germline V CDR1 and CDR2: ENHRY, SYGVKD. The CDR3 is CAISDGKETQYF. In DNA form, the CDR3 reads TGTGCCATCAGTGATGGCAAAGAGACCCAGTACTTC.

This clone was recorded once. The chain employs TRBV13 and TRBJ1-4; D uncertain. The CDR3 contains 14 residues. V was shortened by 2 bases and J by 7 bases, with 11 bases between the two germline ends. Germline loops: CDR1 PRHDT, CDR2 FYEKMQ (reference sequence). In DNA form, the CDR3 reads TGTGCCAGCAGCTTACGGCGGCCGGGTGAAAAACTGTTTTTT. This gives the protein CASSLRRPGEKLFF.

This clone turned up a few times. The chain recombines TRBV5-1 with TRBJ1-1; 9 bases agree with TRBD1. This CDR3 has 15 residues. From germline, CDR1 is SGHRS and CDR2 YFSETQ. Unmatched junction bases numbered 10, after V lost 5 bases and J lost 5 bases. The CDR3, as DNA: TGCGCCAGCAGGGTGTCCCTGACAGGGGGAACTGAAGCTTTCTTT. Amino acid sequence: CASRVSLTGGTEAFF.

This chain joins TRBV7-2 and TRBJ2-7, with 13 bases fitting TRBD2. CDR1 and CDR2 from the germline V gene are SGHTA and FQGNSA. The trim removed 2 bases at V and 5 bases at J, leaving 12 bases unmatched. The CDR3 consists of 18 residues. DNA of the CDR3: TGTGCCAGCAGCTTACAGGGACTAGCGGGAACTATAGTTAACGAGCAGTACTTC. This translates into CASSLQGLAGTIVNEQYF.

This clone has just a few counts. The chain recombines TRBV30 with TRBJ1-2; D remains unclear. The germline gives CDR1 GTSNPN, CDR2 SVGIG (reference sequence). The CDR3 contains 13 residues. The V end lost 8 bases, the J end lost 2 bases, and 15 bases lay between the germline ends. The CDR3 bases are TGTGCCCAGGCGGGAGCCAGCAACTATGGCTACACCTTC. Its translation is CAQAGASNYGYTF.

The chain has TRBV7-2 and TRBJ2-5; tentative D call: TRBD2 (5 bases). This CDR3 has 13 amino acids. The germline gives CDR1 SGHTA, CDR2 FQGNSA. Trimming pared 4 bases from V and 1 base from J, leaving 7 bases between. This CDR3 is CASSSGLQETQYF. In DNA form, the CDR3 reads TGTGCCAGCAGCTCCGGACTCCAAGAGACCCAGTACTTC.

The chain is built from TRBV28 and TRBJ1-2, with D possibly matching TRBD1 (5 bases). Germline CDR1 is MDHEN and CDR2 is SYDVKM. The CDR3 runs 13 residues. V was trimmed by 3 bases and J by 3 bases, leaving 8 bases between them. Written as DNA, the CDR3 is TGTGCCAGCAGTTTTAGGGGATACTATGGCTACACCTTC. Protein product: CASSFRGYYGYTF.

A single count supports this clone. The rearrangement joins TRBV12-5 to TRBJ2-1, with a weak D call TRBD2 (6 bases). Trimming removed 2 bases at V and 7 bases at J, with 12 bases between. Germline values: CDR1 LGHNT, CDR2 FRNRAP. The CDR3 has 14 residues. The CDR3 reads CASGLMEGRNEQFF. CDR3 coding DNA: TGTGCTAGTGGTTTGATGGAGGGCCGAAATGAGCAGTTCTTC.

This clone appeared a single time. CDR3 sequence reads: CASSWDRANEQFF. CDR3 DNA: TGTGCCAGCAGTTGGGACAGAGCCAATGAGCAGTTCTTC. The rearrangement joins TRBV6-5 to TRBJ2-1, with 7 bases lining up with TRBD1. This CDR3 comprises 13 residues. V lost 4 bases and J lost 6; bases outside the gene matches: 3. Germline V gene lookup returns CDR1 MNHEY and CDR2 SVGAGI.

This clone has only a few counts. The gene calls are TRBV30 and TRBJ2-5, with TRBD2 matching over 10 bases. Germline CDR1 reads GTSNPN; CDR2 reads SVGIG (reference sequence). This CDR3 has 13 amino acids. V lost 6 bases to trimming and J lost 5 bases; unmatched junction nucleotides: 6. The CDR3 DNA reads TGTGCCTGCTCCCTAGCGGGGGTTGAGACCCAGTACTTC. Its protein product is CACSLAGVETQYF.

The table lists this clone with a few counts. CDR3 nucleotides: TGTGCCACCAGGATTCGGGGGACCTATGGCTACACCTTC. Its translation: CATRIRGTYGYTF. The chain links TRBV15 to TRBJ1-2; possibly TRBD1 for D (5 bases). The V gene lost 6 bases and the J gene lost 4 bases, with 12 bases spanning the gap. The germline V gene encodes CDR1 LNHNV and CDR2 YYDKDF (reference sequence). The length of the CDR3 is 13 residues. The whole variable domain, filled in from reference TRBV15 and TRBJ1-2, reads DAMVIQNPRYQVTQFGKPVTLSCSQTLNHNVMYWYQQKSSQAPKLLFHYYDKDFNNEADTPDNFQSRRPNTSFCFLDIRSPGLGDTAMYLCATRIRGTYGYTFGSGTRLTVV.

V gene TRBV7-2 combines with J gene TRBJ2-5; D remains ambiguous. The V end was cut by 5 bases, the J end by 11 bases, with 15 bases between. Germline V CDR1 and CDR2: SGHTA, FQGNSA. This CDR3 contains 12 residues. The CDR3, as DNA: TGTGCCAGCAGCCCGTTCTCGCGTGAGCAGTACTTC. It is translated as CASSPFSREQYF. The entire variable domain, with the rest obtained from reference TRBV7-2 and TRBJ2-5, is as follows: GAGVSQSPSNKVTEKGKDVELRCDPISGHTALYWYRQSLGQGLEFLIYFQGNSAPDKSGLPSDRFSAERTGGSVSTLTIQRTQQEDSAVYLCASSPFSREQYFGPGTRLLVL.

The rearrangement joins TRBV10-3 to TRBJ2-2; TRBD1 might be the D (7 bases). This CDR3 has 13 residues. V lost 11 bases to trimming and J lost 4 bases, with 14 bases between them. CDR1 and CDR2 (germline): ENHRY, SYGVKD. For the CDR3, the DNA is TGTGCCTCCCAGGGGGAGGTCACCGGGGAGCTGTTTTTT. Translated, it gives CASQGEVTGELFF.